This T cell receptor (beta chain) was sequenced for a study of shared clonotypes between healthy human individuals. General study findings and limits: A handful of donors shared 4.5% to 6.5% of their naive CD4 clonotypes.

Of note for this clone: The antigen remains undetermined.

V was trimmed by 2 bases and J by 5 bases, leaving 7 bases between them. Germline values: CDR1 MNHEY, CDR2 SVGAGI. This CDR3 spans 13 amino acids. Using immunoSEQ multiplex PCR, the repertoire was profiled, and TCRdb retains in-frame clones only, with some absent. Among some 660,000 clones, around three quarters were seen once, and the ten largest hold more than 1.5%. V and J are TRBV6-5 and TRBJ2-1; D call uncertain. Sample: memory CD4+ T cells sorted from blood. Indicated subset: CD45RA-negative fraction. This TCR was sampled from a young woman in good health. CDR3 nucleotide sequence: TGTGCCAGCAGTTACGGTGGCCACAATGAGCAGTTCTTC. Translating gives CASSYGGHNEQFF.